A single sample gave rise to the 30 T cell receptor beta chains below, sequenced in a study of OX40 agonist ivuxolimab in advanced cancers. Sequencing used immunoSEQ multiplex PCR; TCRdb keeps in-frame clones, though not all of them. The sample includes approximately 40,000 clones, 88% of them seen just once. The sequencing here drew on CD4+ or CD8+ T cells sorted from blood, taken in a trial of the OX40 agonist ivuxolimab. These receptors were obtained from an adult with an advanced solid tumor such as melanoma, head and neck, liver or kidney cancer.

This clone appeared a single time. The gene calls are TRBV30 and TRBJ2-7; TRBD2 might be the D (6 bases). CDR1 and CDR2 from the germline V gene are GTSNPN and SVGIG (reference sequence). V gave up 5 bases and J gave up 3 bases, with 14 bases separating them. The CDR3 sequence is 13 residues long. In DNA, the CDR3 is TGTGCCTGGGGGACTGCCCCAGTCTACGAGCAGTACTTC. Amino acids: CAWGTAPVYEQYF.

The chain carries TRBV6-5 and TRBJ2-7; TRBD1 matches at 9 bases. CDR3 length: 14 residues. Trimming at V came to 5 bases and at J to 7 bases, leaving 9 bases not matched to a gene. Germline-derived CDR1 and CDR2 are MNHEY and SVGAGI. The CDR3 is CASSGIQGADEQYF. CDR3 nucleotide sequence: TGTGCCAGCAGTGGGATACAGGGGGCGGATGAGCAGTACTTC.

The chain recombines TRBV28 with TRBJ2-5, with no clear D. The CDR3 covers 12 residues. The V end was cut by 5 bases, the J end by 7 bases, with 11 bases between. CDR1 is MDHEN and CDR2 is SYDVKM in the germline V gene. The CDR3 loop reads CASSLGLSTQYF. DNA for the CDR3: TGTGCCAGCAGTCTGGGTCTTTCGACCCAGTACTTC.

The chain uses TRBV30 and TRBJ1-3, with a tentative D call TRBD1 (5 bases). CDR1 and CDR2 from the germline V gene are GTSNPN and SVGIG (reference sequence). The CDR3 length is 13 residues. Trimming removed 5 bases from V and 5 bases from J, with 13 bases in between. CDR3 residues: CAWWGWQRNTIYF. The CDR3, as DNA: TGTGCCTGGTGGGGGTGGCAGAGAAACACCATATATTTT.

V gene TRBV27 combines with J gene TRBJ2-5, with a weak D call TRBD1 (5 bases). Trimming cost V 7 bases and J 4 bases, with 19 bases left between them. The CDR3 length is 15 residues. Germline V lookup: CDR1 MNHEY, CDR2 SMNVEV (reference sequence). The CDR3 loop reads CASTLRGRAAETQYF. The DNA of the CDR3 is TGTGCCAGCACCCTAAGGGGCCGGGCGGCAGAGACCCAGTACTTC.

This clone was seen many times. The V call is TRBV7-9, the J call TRBJ2-7, with D possibly matching TRBD2 (6 bases). The ends were cut back, 5 bases at V and 2 bases at J, with 19 bases in the middle. The CDR3 is made up of 16 amino acids. Germline values: CDR1 SEHNR, CDR2 FQNEAQ (reference sequence). Here the CDR3 reads CASSLAQTRFPYEQYF. DNA for the CDR3: TGTGCCAGCAGCCTCGCCCAGACTAGATTCCCCTACGAGCAGTACTTC.

This chain uses TRBV7-9 with TRBJ1-1, with unresolved D. This CDR3 is built from 13 residues. Germline values: CDR1 SEHNR, CDR2 FQNEAQ (reference sequence). V lost 4 bases to trimming and J lost 1 base, with 7 bases between them. The CDR3 loop reads CASSSPGNTEAFF. The CDR3 DNA reads as TGTGCCAGCAGCTCGCCAGGGAACACTGAAGCTTTCTTT.

The V call is TRBV2, the J call TRBJ1-1; 8 bases align to TRBD1. Germline values: CDR1 SNHLY, CDR2 FYNNEI. V shed 4 bases, J shed 5 bases, and the junction held 9 bases outside the gene matches. The CDR3 runs 15 residues. The CDR3 reads CASSGNRGRGTEAFF. The CDR3 region has the DNA TGTGCCAGCAGTGGGAACAGGGGGAGGGGAACTGAAGCTTTCTTT.

This clone was seen only once. This sequence joins TRBV7-8 and TRBJ2-7; possible D gene TRBD1, 7 bases. This CDR3 has 15 amino acids. V was pared by 5 bases and J by 3 bases, with 17 bases between. Germline values: CDR1 SGHVS, CDR2 FQNEAQ. Here the CDR3 reads CASSVTGAGNYEQYF. For the CDR3, the DNA is TGTGCCAGCAGCGTCACAGGGGCGGGGAACTACGAGCAGTACTTC.

The rearrangement uses TRBV5-1 and TRBJ2-7, with 9 bases aligning to TRBD1. This CDR3 comprises 13 residues. Trimming at V came to 5 bases and at J to 4 bases, leaving 4 bases not matched to a gene. The germline gives CDR1 SGHRS, CDR2 YFSETQ. As DNA, the CDR3 is TGCGCCAGCAGTTACAGGGGGCCTTACGAGCAGTACTTC. This encodes CASSYRGPYEQYF.

The CDR3, as DNA: TGTGCCACCTTAGAGGTAGGAAGCAATCAGCCCCAGCATTTT. Protein product: CATLEVGSNQPQHF. This chain uses TRBV27 with TRBJ1-5; D unclear. In germline, CDR1 is MNHEY, CDR2 SMNVEV (reference sequence). The CDR3 is 14 residues long. V lost 10 bases and J lost 1, with 14 bases in between.

The table lists this clone with a count of one. The chain recombines TRBV4-1 with TRBJ1-1, with TRBD1 as a possible D gene (5 bases). The V end was cut by 4 bases, the J end by 0 bases, with 12 bases between. This CDR3 has 15 residues. Germline loops: CDR1 MGHRA, CDR2 YSYEKL. DNA for the CDR3: TGCGCCAGCAGCCGCTCGGGGGGGGTGAACACTGAAGCTTTCTTT. Translating it yields CASSRSGGVNTEAFF.

On this clone itself: This CDR3 is also generated by other DNA sequences in the sample. The chain is built from TRBV27 and TRBJ2-2; possibly TRBD2 for D (5 bases). The V gene's germline CDR1 is MNHEY and CDR2 SMNVEV (reference sequence). The CDR3 consists of 13 residues. V lost 5 bases and J 8 bases, leaving 12 bases between the germline ends. CDR3 nucleotide sequence: TGTGCCAGCAGTCTCGTTGGGGAGGGGGAGCTGTTTTTT. It is translated as CASSLVGEGELFF.

This clone is a singleton in its sample. This rearrangement joins TRBV10-2 to TRBJ2-2; the D call may be TRBD1 or TRBD2 (5 bases each). V lost 6 bases to trimming and J lost 4 bases, with 18 bases between them. This CDR3 spans 16 amino acids. Germline assignment: CDR1 WSHSY and CDR2 SAAADI. Here the CDR3 DNA reads TGCGCCAGCAGAGCCTCCGGGGCTAGGAGCACCGGGGAGCTGTTTTTT. Translated, it gives CASRASGARSTGELFF.

This chain connects TRBV19 to TRBJ2-5; D is unresolved. From germline, CDR1 is LNHDA and CDR2 SQIVND (reference sequence). Trimming removed 5 bases from V and 5 bases from J, with 9 bases in between. This CDR3 spans 12 amino acids. The CDR3 DNA is TGTGCCAGTAGTCCTGATCTGGAGACCCAGTACTTC. Translating it yields CASSPDLETQYF.

The chain uses TRBV11-2 and TRBJ1-2; 7 bases match TRBD1. The germline V gene has CDR1 SGHAT and CDR2 FQNNGV. Trimming removed 5 bases from V and 8 bases from J; junction bases left unmatched: 8. This CDR3 contains 13 residues. In DNA form, the CDR3 reads TGTGCCAGCAGCCTCGGACAGGCCCGGGGCTACACCTTC. This encodes CASSLGQARGYTF.

V is TRBV6-6 and J is TRBJ2-5; D not certain. V lost 0 bases and J 3 bases, leaving 2 bases between the germline ends. CDR1 and CDR2 from the germline V gene are MNHNY and SVGAGI (reference sequence). This CDR3 is 12 amino acids long. CDR3 residues: CASSYSEETQYF. The CDR3 DNA reads TGTGCCAGCAGTTACTCGGAAGAGACCCAGTACTTC.

The V gene is TRBV11-2, the J gene TRBJ1-1; 7 bases match TRBD1. Germline-derived CDR1 and CDR2 are SGHAT and FQNNGV. This CDR3 is built from 15 residues. V shed 1 base and J 0 bases; nucleotides not matched to a gene: 2. The CDR3 DNA is TGTGCCAGCAGCTTAGTGGGGACAGTGAACACTGAAGCTTTCTTT. Translated: CASSLVGTVNTEAFF.

In its sample, this clone was seen once. The V call is TRBV6-4, the J call TRBJ2-3, with TRBD2 matching over 9 bases. The CDR3 length is 16 residues. CDR1 and CDR2 from the germline V gene are MRHNA and SNTAGT. J gave up 2 bases and V 2 bases, and 5 bases lay outside the gene matches. This chain's CDR3 is CASSDMGTSHTDTQYF. The CDR3 region has the DNA TGTGCCAGCAGTGACATGGGGACTAGCCACACAGATACGCAGTATTTT.

Written as DNA, the CDR3 is TGTGCCAGCAGCTTAGTGGGGTGGACAGGGATGGAGACCCAGTACTTC. This encodes CASSLVGWTGMETQYF. The genes are TRBV7-2 and TRBJ2-5; 8 nucleotides align to TRBD1. The J segment lost 5 bases and the V segment lost 1 base, leaving 9 bases of the junction unmatched. The germline V gene has CDR1 SGHTA and CDR2 FQGNSA. CDR3 length: 16 residues.

This sequence joins TRBV29-1 and TRBJ2-1; 7 bases agree with TRBD2. Germline V gene sequence: CDR1 SQVTM, CDR2 ANQGSEA. This CDR3 is built from 16 residues. V was pared by 1 base and J by 7 bases, with 13 bases of the junction left unmatched. CDR3 coding DNA: TGCAGCGTTGAAGGGCAGGCGGGAGCCCTTCGGAATGAGCAGTTCTTC. Protein: CSVEGQAGALRNEQFF.

In its sample, this clone was seen a few times. V is TRBV27 and J is TRBJ1-1; a weak D match, TRBD1 (6 bases). This CDR3 is 14 amino acids long. The germline V gene encodes CDR1 MNHEY and CDR2 SMNVEV (reference sequence). Trimming stripped 8 bases from V and 3 bases from J, with 16 bases between. For the CDR3, the DNA is TGTGCCAGCGGTGACAGGATTGATGACACTGAAGCTTTCTTT. Its protein is CASGDRIDDTEAFF.

The table lists this clone with a few counts. This chain joins TRBV7-9 and TRBJ1-1; maybe TRBD1 (5 bases). The germline gives CDR1 SEHNR, CDR2 FQNEAQ (reference sequence). The V gene lost 1 base and the J gene lost 3 bases, with 12 bases spanning the gap. The CDR3 sequence is 15 residues long. CDR3 amino acids: CASSLVGEAYTEAFF. The CDR3 DNA sequence: TGTGCCAGCAGCTTAGTGGGGGAGGCGTACACTGAAGCTTTCTTT.

V usage is TRBV4-2 and J usage is TRBJ2-7; 7 bases map to TRBD1. After removal of 0 bases from V and 2 bases from J, the junction contained 1 base not matched to a gene. The CDR3 loop spans 14 amino acids. Germline CDR1 and CDR2: LGHNA and YNFKEQ. In DNA form, the CDR3 reads TGTGCCAGCAGCCAAGAACAGGGGCCCTACGAGCAGTACTTC. Translating gives CASSQEQGPYEQYF.

This chain links TRBV6-6 with TRBJ2-1; TRBD2 is a possible D gene (5 bases). The V and J ends lost 6 bases and 5 bases respectively, with 11 bases between them. CDR1 is MNHNY, CDR2 SVGAGI, per germline (reference sequence). This CDR3 spans 13 amino acids. The CDR3 DNA reads as TGTGCCAGCAGCTGGACTTCTGACAATGAGCAGTTCTTC. Translating it yields CASSWTSDNEQFF.

The chain couples TRBV7-9 to TRBJ2-1; D not resolved. Germline CDR1 SEHNR, CDR2 FQNEAQ (reference sequence). The CDR3 sequence is 11 residues long. V was cut by 7 bases and J by 8 bases, with 9 bases left in between. The DNA of the CDR3 is TGTGCCAGCACCGTCTCCTATGAGCAGTTCTTC. It specifies CASTVSYEQFF. Full variable domain (missing parts from reference TRBV7-9 and TRBJ2-1): DTGVSQNPRHKITKRGQNVTFRCDPISEHNRLYWYRQTLGQGPEFLTYFQNEAQLEKSRLLSDRFSAERPKGSFSTLEIQRTEQGDSAMYLCASTVSYEQFFGPGTRLTVL.

The rearrangement uses TRBV29-1 and TRBJ1-2; D unclear. The CDR3 length is 14 residues. Germline-derived CDR1 and CDR2 are SQVTM and ANQGSEA. V gave up 2 bases and J gave up 4 bases, with 14 bases separating them. In DNA, the CDR3 is TGCAGCGTTGAATCGCGTGGAAGCGGCTATGGCTACACCTTC. It encodes CSVESRGSGYGYTF.

The chain has TRBV4-1 and TRBJ1-2; 7 nucleotides align to TRBD1. This CDR3 has 13 residues. Trimming cost V 7 bases and J 8 bases; bases outside gene matches: 10. The germline V gene encodes CDR1 MGHRA and CDR2 YSYEKL. For the CDR3, the DNA is TGCGCCAGCACCTGGGCAGGGGGTAAAGGCTACACCTTC. This gives the protein CASTWAGGKGYTF.

This rearrangement joins TRBV4-1 to TRBJ2-1; 14 bases align to TRBD2. Germline assignment: CDR1 MGHRA and CDR2 YSYEKL. There are 19 residues in the CDR3. Losses at the gene ends were 0 bases for V and 8 bases for J; bases not matched to a gene: 12. The DNA of the CDR3 is TGCGCCAGCAGCCAAGACGTGAGACTAGCGGGGGGGCCTTTGGATGAGCAGTTCTTC. Its translation is CASSQDVRLAGGPLDEQFF.

The CDR3 nucleotides are TGTGCCAGCAGCTTAGATCTGAACAGCTGGGGAAACACCATATATTTT. Protein product: CASSLDLNSWGNTIYF. The chain links TRBV11-2 to TRBJ1-3, with D unresolved. The CDR3 runs to 16 residues. The V end was cut by 0 bases, the J end by 4 bases, with 13 bases between. Germline CDR1 and CDR2: SGHAT and FQNNGV.